This T cell receptor beta chain was profiled in a study of blood T cell repertoires in COVID-19. At the level of the study: Samples representing acute and convalescent COVID-19 were sourced from the United States, Italy and Spain.

The CDR3 has 17 residues. Looked up from germline, CDR1 is SGHRS and CDR2 is YFSETQ. Trimming shortened V by 0 bases and J by 0 bases, and 13 bases separated the two germline ends. Original methodology: The assay estimated nucleated cells by amplifying reference gene primers. The repertoire was sequenced with immunoSEQ multiplex PCR; TCRdb's copy has only in-frame clones and lacks some. V, J and clone size are those of that table, while D and trimming were read from the DNA. The table shows roughly 400,000 clones, with about 89% occurring only once. The sequenced sample was peripheral blood. V gene TRBV5-1 combines with J gene TRBJ2-1; tentative D call: TRBD2 (6 bases). This clonotype was obtained from a woman between 55 and 75 years old with COVID-19, enrolled during active disease. The CDR3 protein is CASSLEPSGPSYNEQFF. The CDR3 DNA sequence: TGCGCCAGCAGCTTGGAACCCAGCGGGCCCTCCTACAATGAGCAGTTCTTC.